A selection of T cell receptor beta chains follows, all from one sample in a study of cytotoxic CD8 clonotypes in ibrutinib-treated CLL. Some clones are missing from TCRdb's copy, which holds only in-frame ones; the method was immunoSEQ multiplex PCR. The sample shows 300,000 to 400,000 clones, over 60% of them seen only once. This specimen was PBMCs, taken after 36 months of ibrutinib treatment. These receptor sequences come from a human donor with chronic lymphocytic leukemia. Each CDR3 is given with its conserved first and last residue. A D gene is named only where the DNA matches it firmly. Some rows mark clone size as missing; the rest say once, few, many or name a class of expanded clone.

.,TRBJ2-5,few,TRBV5-6,CASSPWPGAETQYF,TGTGCCAGCAGCCCTTGGCCTGGGGCGGAGACCCAGTACTTC
TRBD2,TRBJ2-1,.,TRBV19,CASSPWSGGFNEQFF,TGTGCCAGTAGTCCTTGGTCGGGAGGCTTCAATGAGCAGTTCTTC
TRBD2,TRBJ2-7,.,TRBV5-4,CASSPLPGGYEQYF,TGTGCCAGCAGCCCCCTGCCGGGAGGCTACGAGCAGTACTTC
.,TRBJ2-4,.,TRBV6-1,CASSDFVSNLLAKNIQYF,TGTGCCAGCAGTGATTTTGTGTCTAACCTGCTAGCCAAAAACATTCAGTACTTC
.,TRBJ1-1,few,TRBV5-1,CASSLRGLMNTEAFF,TGCGCCAGCAGCTTGCGCGGTTTAATGAACACTGAAGCTTTCTTT
TRBD1,TRBJ2-7,.,TRBV6-4,CASSVTQDRGRDAIGYEQYF,TGTGCCAGCAGTGTGACCCAGGACAGGGGGCGAGACGCAATAGGGTACGAGCAGTACTTC
.,TRBJ2-5,.,TRBV6-5,CASSNDASETQYF,TGTGCCAGCAGCAATGACGCATCGGAGACCCAGTACTTC
.,TRBJ2-1,.,TRBV29-1,CSVGPIRSSYNEQFF,TGCAGCGTCGGGCCTATACGCAGCTCCTACAATGAGCAGTTCTTC
TRBD1,TRBJ2-7,.,TRBV5-4,CASSLPGQANYEQYF,TGTGCCAGCAGCTTACCAGGACAGGCCAACTACGAGCAGTACTTC
.,TRBJ2-5,.,TRBV2,CASSVVVGTQYF,TGTGCCAGCAGTGTAGTAGTGGGGACCCAGTACTTC
.,TRBJ1-1,.,TRBV7-9,CASSFKDEAFF,TGTGCCAGCAGCTTTAAGGATGAAGCTTTCTTT
TRBD1,TRBJ1-1,.,TRBV7-9,CASSGLRGPNTEAFF,TGTGCCAGCAGCGGACTCAGGGGGCCGAACACTGAAGCTTTCTTT
.,TRBJ2-5,.,TRBV5-1,CASSWTLGEETQYF,TGCGCCAGCAGCTGGACCCTGGGGGAAGAGACCCAGTACTTC
.,TRBJ1-3,.,TRBV5-1,CASSLESSGNTIYF,TGCGCCAGCAGCTTAGAGAGCTCTGGAAACACCATATATTTT
.,TRBJ1-5,.,TRBV19,CASSIGQKYQPQHF,TGTGCCAGTAGTATAGGACAGAAGTATCAGCCCCAGCATTTT
.,TRBJ2-6,.,TRBV4-1,CASSLDGSGANVLTF,TGCGCCAGCAGCCTTGATGGCTCTGGGGCCAACGTCCTGACTTTC
.,TRBJ1-1,.,TRBV5-1,CASSLVSRMNAEAFF,TGCGCCAGCAGCTTGGTCAGCAGAATGAACGCTGAAGCTTTCTTT
.,TRBJ2-2,.,TRBV5-8,CASSLEGLGSWVGYTGELFF,TGTGCCAGCAGCTTGGAGGGATTAGGCAGTTGGGTCGGGTACACCGGGGAGCTGTTTTTT
.,TRBJ1-2,few,TRBV6-5,CASSYRNLEGYTF,TGTGCCAGCAGTTACCGAAATCTAGAAGGCTACACCTTC
TRBD1,TRBJ2-1,.,TRBV5-1,CASSTGTVNNEQFF,TGCGCCAGCAGTACCGGGACAGTGAACAATGAGCAGTTCTTC
.,TRBJ2-1,few,TRBV11-2,CASSHHFLASFNEQFF,TGTGCCAGCAGCCATCACTTCCTAGCATCATTCAATGAGCAGTTCTTC
.,TRBJ1-2,few,TRBV5-5,CASSAQDRSFVYVLTF,TGTGCCAGCAGCGCACAAGACAGGTCCTTCGTCTATGTGCTCACCTTC
TRBD1,TRBJ2-6,.,TRBV5-8,CASSSGQTYPFSGANVLTF,TGTGCCAGCAGCTCGGGACAGACATACCCTTTCTCTGGGGCCAACGTCCTGACTTTC
.,TRBJ2-3,.,TRBV28,CASSPSTWTDTQYF,TGTGCCAGCAGTCCCTCGACTTGGACAGATACGCAGTATTTT
TRBD1,TRBJ2-5,.,TRBV6-5,CASGQGIETQYF,TGTGCCAGCGGACAGGGGATAGAGACCCAGTACTTC
TRBD2,TRBJ2-2,.,TRBV29-1,CSAGLAGGSGELFF,TGCAGCGCCGGACTAGCGGGGGGGTCCGGGGAGCTGTTTTTT
.,TRBJ2-4,.,TRBV19,CASEGFADIQYF,TGTGCCAGTGAAGGGTTTGCGGACATTCAGTACTTC
.,TRBJ2-2,.,TRBV19,CASSHSGPSWSGELFF,TGTGCCAGTAGTCACTCCGGGCCCAGCTGGTCCGGGGAGCTGTTTTTT
TRBD1,TRBJ2-5,.,TRBV29-1,CSVEPRQGIWDQETQYF,TGCAGCGTTGAGCCCAGACAGGGTATTTGGGACCAAGAGACCCAGTACTTC
TRBD1,TRBJ2-3,.,TRBV6-5,CASRTDRAHTDTQYF,TGTGCCAGCAGGACAGACAGGGCACACACAGATACGCAGTATTTT
.,TRBJ2-3,few,TRBV5-1,CASSLAVLATDTQYF,TGCGCCAGCAGCTTGGCCGTCCTAGCAACAGATACGCAGTATTTT
.,TRBJ2-3,once,TRBV9,CASSPQADTQYF,TGTGCCAGCAGCCCCCAGGCAGATACGCAGTATTTT
.,TRBJ1-1,few,TRBV14,CASSQGRVNTEAFF,TGTGCCAGCAGCCAGGGTAGGGTGAACACTGAAGCTTTCTTT
.,TRBJ1-1,.,TRBV7-8,CASSLNTNTEAFF,TGTGCCAGCAGCTTAAATACGAACACTGAAGCTTTCTTT
.,TRBJ2-7,.,TRBV7-2,CASSPGPTYEQYF,TGTGCCAGCAGCCCCGGACCAACCTACGAGCAGTACTTC
.,TRBJ1-2,once,TRBV10-2,CASSETNLYGYTF,TGCGCCAGCAGTGAGACAAACCTTTATGGCTACACCTTC
.,TRBJ2-1,.,TRBV5-1,CASSLGINNEQFF,TGCGCCAGCAGCTTGGGGATTAACAATGAGCAGTTCTTC
.,TRBJ2-3,.,TRBV2,CASLRAGTDTQYF,TGTGCCAGCCTCAGGGCCGGAACAGATACGCAGTATTTT
TRBD2,TRBJ2-7,few,TRBV5-1,CASSETSYTTVEQYF,TGCGCCAGCAGCGAGACTAGCTATACCACTGTCGAGCAGTACTTC
TRBD1,TRBJ2-1,.,TRBV11-2,CASRRTGGNEQFF,TGTGCCAGCAGGAGGACAGGGGGCAATGAGCAGTTCTTC
.,TRBJ2-7,.,TRBV4-3,CASSQDVGRYYEQYF,TGCGCCAGCAGCCAAGACGTGGGCAGGTACTACGAGCAGTACTTC
.,TRBJ2-5,.,TRBV1,CTSSQEGTRLAGGPRETQYF,TGCACCAGCAGCCAAGAAGGCACCCGACTAGCGGGAGGGCCCAGGGAGACCCAGTACTTC
TRBD1,TRBJ1-2,.,TRBV6-4,CARLLEPGQPRVGYTF,TGTGCCAGACTACTAGAGCCGGGACAGCCACGGGTTGGCTACACCTTC
TRBD1,TRBJ2-7,once,TRBV6-5,CASREGQGASYEQYF,TGTGCCAGCAGAGAGGGACAGGGGGCGAGTTACGAGCAGTACTTC
.,TRBJ2-3,.,TRBV5-1,CASSLGRRITDTQYF,TGCGCCAGCAGCTTGGGAAGGCGAATCACAGATACGCAGTATTTT
.,TRBJ2-1,.,TRBV5-1,CASSYEWGHYNEQFF,TGCGCCAGCAGCTACGAGTGGGGGCATTACAATGAGCAGTTCTTC
.,TRBJ2-5,few,TRBV5-1,CASSLPSQETQYF,TGCGCCAGCAGCTTGCCCAGTCAAGAGACCCAGTACTTC
.,TRBJ1-4,.,TRBV2,CASRADRKNEKLFF,TGTGCCAGCAGGGCTGACAGAAAGAATGAAAAACTGTTTTTT
TRBD1,TRBJ2-2,few,TRBV28,CASSPQGYTGELFF,TGTGCCAGCAGTCCACAGGGGTACACCGGGGAGCTGTTTTTT
TRBD1,TRBJ2-3,.,TRBV5-5,CASSPPGQGAIMSHTDTQYF,TGTGCCAGCAGCCCCCCGGGACAGGGGGCAATCATGTCCCACACAGATACGCAGTATTTT
TRBD2,TRBJ2-1,once,TRBV5-3,CARSRVLAGVCEQFF,TGTGCCAGAAGCCGCGTCCTAGCGGGAGTTTGTGAGCAGTTCTTC
TRBD1,TRBJ2-6,few,TRBV15,CATSRDPLGDVPGGSSGANVLTF,TGTGCCACCAGCAGAGATCCCCTGGGGGATGTACCAGGGGGCAGCTCTGGGGCCAACGTCCTGACTTTC
.,TRBJ1-3,.,TRBV7-3,CASSLGRGRNTIYF,TGTGCCAGCAGTCTGGGTCGGGGAAGAAACACCATATATTTT
.,TRBJ2-3,.,TRBV27,CASSLSMVADTQYF,TGTGCCAGCAGTTTATCGATGGTCGCAGATACGCAGTATTTT
.,TRBJ2-7,.,TRBV5-4,CASSLAGQWSSYEQYF,TGTGCCAGCAGCTTGGCCGGACAGTGGAGCTCCTACGAGCAGTACTTC